This T cell receptor (beta chain) was documented in a study of blood T cell repertoires in COVID-19. Here immunoSEQ multiplex PCR was the method, and the copy in TCRdb shows in-frame clones only, minus some. The sample holds approximately 250,000 clones, around 93% seen once. CDR1 is MDHEN, CDR2 SYDVKM, per germline. Deletions cut 2 bases from V and 5 bases from J, with 16 bases between. CDR3 length: 15 residues. V and J are TRBV28 and TRBJ2-7; D possibly corresponds to TRBD2 (6 bases). The sequencing input was PBMCs or T cells enriched from blood (not recorded which). The sequence derives from a man aged 35 to 55 who had been exposed to COVID-19. CDR3 bases: TGTGCCAGCAGTTTACTGGGGCCACGGGGGAACGAGCAGTACTTC. This gives the protein CASSLLGPRGNEQYF.